The TCR beta chain under discussion was sequenced for a study of blood T cell repertoires in COVID-19. Study as a whole: Sites across the United States, Italy and Spain contributed samples from acute and convalescent COVID-19.

Original analysis: Reference gene primer amplification yielded estimated nucleated cell counts. The repertoire was sequenced with immunoSEQ multiplex PCR; TCRdb's copy has only in-frame clones and lacks some. Clone size and V and J calls were adopted from that table, with D and trimming inferred from the DNA. The table shows under 40,000 clones, with 80% to 90% occurring only once. The sequence came from a man at least 80 years old with active COVID-19. The specimen was peripheral blood.

Here the CDR3 reads CASSPDRGRGELFF. The CDR3 region has the DNA TGTGCCAGCAGCCCCGACAGGGGGCGGGGGGAGCTGTTTTTT. The chain couples TRBV7-2 to TRBJ2-2, with 10 bases matching TRBD1. V lost 5 bases to trimming and J lost 8 bases; unmatched junction nucleotides: 5. This CDR3 is built from 14 residues. Germline-derived CDR1 and CDR2 are SGHTA and FQGNSA.